The source of this TCR beta chain is a study of T-cell memory formation after mild COVID-19. CDR3 length: 12 amino acids. Per germline, CDR1 MRHNA and CDR2 SNTAGT. V was cut by 10 bases and J by 3 bases, with 12 bases left in between. TCRdb analysed the 5' RACE reads with MiXCR anew, one entry per CDR3 protein. The sample lists tens of thousands of distinct CDR3 sequences; approximately 15% were seen once. The TCR was taken from an adult woman who had mild COVID-19 (a few samples of this study predate the infection). Cell type and time point are not known. The sample taken for sequencing was PBMCs or a T cell subset sorted from them (not recorded which). The chain combines TRBV6-4 with TRBJ1-2, with D unclear. CDR3 in DNA: TGTGCCACCCGGACGGCGGACTATGGCTACACCTTC. It translates to CATRTADYGYTF.